This is a list of T cell receptor beta chains from one sample in a study of T cell responses to AZD1222 COVID-19 vaccine. Profiling relied on immunoSEQ multiplex PCR, and the TCRdb table lists in-frame clones only, not all of them. The sample lists 150,000 to 200,000 clones, 94% seen once, with 9.2% in the top ten. The sequenced sample was peripheral blood, obtained on day 0 of AZD1222 vaccination. The receptors originated from an adult in good health. CDR3s include the opening cysteine and the closing phenylalanine or tryptophan. The order of the fields is J gene, V gene, D gene, CDR3 protein, CDR3 DNA. D genes are given only for firm matches.

TRBJ1-2 TRBV28 . CASAAGTINYGYTF TGTGCCAGCGCCGCCGGGACAATAAACTATGGCTACACCTTC
TRBJ2-6 TRBV15 . CATSGQSSGANVLTF TGTGCCACCAGCGGTCAAAGCTCTGGGGCCAACGTCCTGACTTTC
TRBJ2-1 TRBV11-1 . CASSPGAGIYNEQFF TGTGCCAGCAGCCCAGGCGCGGGTATCTACAATGAGCAGTTCTTC
TRBJ1-2 TRBV30 TRBD1 CAWTFPGQGARGYTF TGTGCCTGGACCTTCCCGGGACAGGGGGCAAGGGGCTACACCTTC
TRBJ1-1 TRBV5-4 . CASSSGQTSGTEAFF TGTGCCAGCAGCTCCGGACAGACCTCGGGAACTGAAGCTTTCTTT
TRBJ2-7 TRBV27 . CASSPYLSGYEQYF TGTGCCAGCAGTCCTTATCTGTCCGGGTACGAGCAGTACTTC
TRBJ2-1 TRBV4-2 . CASSQGGNEQFF TGTGCCAGCAGCCAAGGGGGCAATGAGCAGTTCTTC
TRBJ2-1 TRBV28 . CASSFWSGSLNEQFF TGTGCCAGCAGTTTCTGGTCCGGGAGTTTAAATGAGCAGTTCTTC
TRBJ1-5 TRBV28 . CASRTREEGRRPQHF TGTGCCAGCAGGACCAGGGAGGAAGGAAGGCGGCCCCAGCATTTT
TRBJ2-3 TRBV9 TRBD1 CASSVGQGAGDTQYF TGTGCCAGCAGCGTAGGTCAGGGGGCCGGGGATACGCAGTATTTT
TRBJ2-3 TRBV6-1 TRBD2 CASSGRAGIRPDTQYF TGTGCCAGCAGTGGGCGAGCGGGAATTCGTCCAGATACGCAGTATTTT